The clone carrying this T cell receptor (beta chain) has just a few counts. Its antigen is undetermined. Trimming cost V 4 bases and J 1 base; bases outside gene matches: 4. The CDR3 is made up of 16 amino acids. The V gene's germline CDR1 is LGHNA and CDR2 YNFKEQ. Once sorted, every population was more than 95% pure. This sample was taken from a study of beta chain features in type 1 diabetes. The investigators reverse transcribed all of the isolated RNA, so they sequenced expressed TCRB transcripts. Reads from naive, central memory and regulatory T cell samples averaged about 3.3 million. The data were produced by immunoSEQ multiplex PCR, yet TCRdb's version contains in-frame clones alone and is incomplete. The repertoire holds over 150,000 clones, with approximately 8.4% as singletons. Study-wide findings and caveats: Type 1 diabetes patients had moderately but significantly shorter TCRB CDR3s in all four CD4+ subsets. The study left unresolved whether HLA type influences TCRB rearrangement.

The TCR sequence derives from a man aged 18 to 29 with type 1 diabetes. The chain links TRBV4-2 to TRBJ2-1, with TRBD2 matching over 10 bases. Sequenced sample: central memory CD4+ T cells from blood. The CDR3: CASSRDSGRSYNEQFF. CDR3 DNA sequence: TGTGCCAGCAGCCGGGATAGCGGGAGGTCCTACAATGAGCAGTTCTTC.